This record covers a single T cell receptor (beta chain). Its specificity is not known. This sample is part of a study of shared clonotypes between healthy human individuals. On the study more broadly: Used for every donor were three CD4 naive, three CD4 memory, two CD8 naive and one CD8 memory plate. Study-wide results and limits: Few donors limited the genetic and exposure-history diversity represented.

V lost 5 bases and J lost 6, with 20 bases in between. Germline CDR1 LNHDA, CDR2 SQIVND (reference sequence). The CDR3 contains 16 residues. Naive CD8 populations comprised CD45RO-negative cells positively selected for CCR7, excluding terminally differentiated effector memory CD45RA+ cells. Donors had no recently reported acute infections or vaccinations and were HIV-negative. This table comes from immunoSEQ multiplex PCR, and its TCRdb copy is limited to in-frame clones, with some not included. The sample lists 2 million to 2.5 million clones, roughly 95% occurring once. The source is a man aged 18 to 29 in good health. The V and J genes are TRBV19 and TRBJ1-5; TRBD1 is a possible D gene (6 bases). Sequenced sample: naive CD8+ T cells sorted from blood. The CDR3 loop is CASSPQDSSLGQPQHF. The CDR3, as DNA: TGTGCCAGTAGTCCCCAGGACAGTTCTTTGGGTCAGCCCCAGCATTTT.